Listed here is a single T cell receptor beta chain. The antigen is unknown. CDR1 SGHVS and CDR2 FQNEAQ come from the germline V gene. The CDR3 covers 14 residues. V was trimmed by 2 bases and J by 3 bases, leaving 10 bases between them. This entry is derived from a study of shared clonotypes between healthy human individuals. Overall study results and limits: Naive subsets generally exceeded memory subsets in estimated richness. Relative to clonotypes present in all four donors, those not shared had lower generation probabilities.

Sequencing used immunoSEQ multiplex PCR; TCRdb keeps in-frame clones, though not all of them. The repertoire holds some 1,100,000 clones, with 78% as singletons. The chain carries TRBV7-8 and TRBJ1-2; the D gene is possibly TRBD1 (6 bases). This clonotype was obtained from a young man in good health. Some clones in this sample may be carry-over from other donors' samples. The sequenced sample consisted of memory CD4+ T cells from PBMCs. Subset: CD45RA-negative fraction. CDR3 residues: CASSLKRTDYGYTF. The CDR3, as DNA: TGTGCCAGCAGCTTAAAGCGGACAGACTATGGCTACACCTTC.